This is a list of T cell receptor beta chains from one sample in a study of regulatory T cells in long-lasting Graves disease. TCRdb re-called the multiplex PCR reads with MiXCR, one entry per CDR3 protein. The sample has under 300,000 distinct CDR3 sequences, around 21% seen once. Sequenced here: peripheral blood mononuclear cells (PBMCs), sampled at new diagnosis, from a patient treated with antithyroid drugs. Receptor source: a female donor with Graves disease. Both conserved end residues are part of each CDR3. A D gene is named only where the DNA matches it firmly.

cdr3_length: 15; j_call: TRBJ2-2; d_call: TRBD2; v_call: TRBV11-2; cdr3_aa: CASSPPGGDTGELFF
cdr3_length: 14; j_call: TRBJ2-7; d_call: NA; v_call: TRBV11-2; cdr3_aa: CASSLGAVTYEQYF
cdr3_length: 15; j_call: TRBJ2-1; d_call: NA; v_call: TRBV5-1; cdr3_aa: CASRPTPTELNEQFF
cdr3_length: 16; j_call: TRBJ2-3; d_call: TRBD2; v_call: TRBV7-2; cdr3_aa: CASSLGGLAGGNTQYF
cdr3_length: 14; j_call: TRBJ1-4; d_call: NA; v_call: TRBV11-2; cdr3_aa: CASSYSWDNEKLFF
cdr3_length: 16; j_call: TRBJ2-3; d_call: TRBD2; v_call: TRBV6-4; cdr3_aa: CASSEVAGGPGDTQYF
cdr3_length: 13; j_call: TRBJ2-7; d_call: NA; v_call: TRBV3-1; cdr3_aa: CASSQGGKQVQYF
cdr3_length: 17; j_call: TRBJ2-7; d_call: TRBD2; v_call: TRBV18; cdr3_aa: CASSPSGLAGNSYEQYF
cdr3_length: 15; j_call: TRBJ1-2; d_call: NA; v_call: TRBV6-2/TRBV6-3; cdr3_aa: CASIADRNRVDGYTF
cdr3_length: 14; j_call: TRBJ2-7; d_call: NA; v_call: TRBV11-2; cdr3_aa: CASSLGRQNYEQYF
cdr3_length: 16; j_call: TRBJ1-1; d_call: TRBD1; v_call: TRBV9; cdr3_aa: CASSVGDRGLYGEAFF
cdr3_length: 17; j_call: TRBJ2-3; d_call: NA; v_call: TRBV28; cdr3_aa: CASSSTIRTLRTDTQYF
cdr3_length: 15; j_call: TRBJ2-1; d_call: NA; v_call: TRBV7-9; cdr3_aa: CASSLVGSSYNEQFF
cdr3_length: 15; j_call: TRBJ2-2; d_call: NA; v_call: TRBV28; cdr3_aa: CASITGTPRSGELFF
cdr3_length: 15; j_call: TRBJ2-2; d_call: NA; v_call: TRBV6-9; cdr3_aa: CASSSRRGDTGELFF
cdr3_length: 16; j_call: TRBJ2-1; d_call: TRBD2; v_call: TRBV7-3; cdr3_aa: CASSLSGTSGNNEQFF
cdr3_length: 14; j_call: TRBJ2-7; d_call: NA; v_call: TRBV5-5; cdr3_aa: CASSLRRVEYEQYF
cdr3_length: 15; j_call: TRBJ1-2; d_call: NA; v_call: TRBV25-1; cdr3_aa: CASSASLDRFYGYTF
cdr3_length: 15; j_call: TRBJ1-3; d_call: NA; v_call: TRBV3-1; cdr3_aa: CASSQLGASGNTIYF
cdr3_length: 14; j_call: TRBJ2-3; d_call: TRBD1; v_call: TRBV27; cdr3_aa: CASGPGQGTDTQYF
cdr3_length: 14; j_call: TRBJ2-5; d_call: NA; v_call: TRBV4-1; cdr3_aa: CASSPFFPPETQYF
cdr3_length: 15; j_call: TRBJ2-2; d_call: NA; v_call: TRBV5-4; cdr3_aa: CASSLVAVDTGELFF
cdr3_length: 14; j_call: TRBJ2-6; d_call: NA; v_call: TRBV29-1; cdr3_aa: CSVVGTSGANVLTF
cdr3_length: 13; j_call: TRBJ2-2; d_call: NA; v_call: TRBV6-2/TRBV6-3; cdr3_aa: CASSEQIAGELFF
cdr3_length: 15; j_call: TRBJ2-1; d_call: NA; v_call: TRBV15; cdr3_aa: CATSTDTGPYNEQFF
cdr3_length: 13; j_call: TRBJ2-1; d_call: NA; v_call: TRBV13; cdr3_aa: CASSLMDYNEQFF
cdr3_length: 14; j_call: NA; d_call: TRBD2; v_call: TRBV7-7; cdr3_aa: CASSPGTSRETQYF
cdr3_length: 17; j_call: TRBJ2-5; d_call: NA; v_call: TRBV7-6; cdr3_aa: CASSLRASLGVIETQYF